This TCR beta chain stems from a study of response to subunit inactivated influenza vaccine. Study-wide findings and caveats: Only a handful of new T cells, the authors suggested, are recruited with each seasonal influenza vaccination.

Concerning this clonotype itself: Its antigen is not known.

TCRdb independently ran MiXCR on the RT-PCR reads; one entry per CDR3 protein. This sample has almost 250,000 distinct CDR3 sequences, with 9% to 15% found just once. V shed 3 bases and J shed 5 bases, with 13 bases lying between them. The CDR3 runs to 14 residues. The sequencing here drew on non-naive T cells sorted from PBMCs, taken approximately 15 days before vaccination. The source of this sequence is a man aged 45-65 years who received an inactivated influenza vaccine. V usage is TRBV12-3 or TRBV12-4 and J usage is TRBJ1-1; D remains unclear. This CDR3 reads CASSLRTPGTEAFF. The CDR3 DNA follows: TGTGCCAGCAGTTTGAGGACCCCGGGGACTGAAGCTTTCTTT.